This TCR beta chain was documented in a study of blood T cell repertoires in COVID-19. Study context: Donors in the United States, Italy and Spain gave samples during acute or convalescent COVID-19. Sample material is recorded as cDNA or gDNA derived from T cells, B-cell-depleted T cells, or PBMCs.

V was clipped by 7 bases and J by 6 bases, with 9 bases between them. In germline, CDR1 is SGHAT, CDR2 FQNNGV. The CDR3 sequence is 12 residues long. The participants were between about 18 and 100 years old and came from under 25 US areas. Which cohort a participant joined came from the clinical history participants gave. Produced via immunoSEQ multiplex PCR; TCRdb's table is partial and in-frame only. The data show 180,000 or so clones, approximately 85% seen once. The receptor was isolated from a man aged 35 to 55 who had recovered from COVID-19. Sequences were obtained from PBMCs or T cells enriched from blood (not recorded which). This sequence joins TRBV11-2 and TRBJ2-2; the D is unclear. The CDR3 protein is CASTRGAGELFF. The CDR3 region has the DNA TGTGCCAGCACCCGAGGTGCCGGGGAGCTGTTTTTT.